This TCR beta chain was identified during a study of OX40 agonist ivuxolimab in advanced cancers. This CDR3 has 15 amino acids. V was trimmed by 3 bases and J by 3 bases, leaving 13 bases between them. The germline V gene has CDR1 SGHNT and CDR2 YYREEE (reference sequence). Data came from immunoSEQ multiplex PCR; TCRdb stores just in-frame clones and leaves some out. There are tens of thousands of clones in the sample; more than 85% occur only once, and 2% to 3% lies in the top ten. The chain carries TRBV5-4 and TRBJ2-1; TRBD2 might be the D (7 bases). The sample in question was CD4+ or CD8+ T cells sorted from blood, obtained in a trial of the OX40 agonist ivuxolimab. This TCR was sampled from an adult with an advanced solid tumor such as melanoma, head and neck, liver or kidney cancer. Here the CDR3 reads CASSSGGGHYNEQFF. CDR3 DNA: TGTGCCAGCAGCTCCGGCGGGGGCCACTACAATGAGCAGTTCTTC.